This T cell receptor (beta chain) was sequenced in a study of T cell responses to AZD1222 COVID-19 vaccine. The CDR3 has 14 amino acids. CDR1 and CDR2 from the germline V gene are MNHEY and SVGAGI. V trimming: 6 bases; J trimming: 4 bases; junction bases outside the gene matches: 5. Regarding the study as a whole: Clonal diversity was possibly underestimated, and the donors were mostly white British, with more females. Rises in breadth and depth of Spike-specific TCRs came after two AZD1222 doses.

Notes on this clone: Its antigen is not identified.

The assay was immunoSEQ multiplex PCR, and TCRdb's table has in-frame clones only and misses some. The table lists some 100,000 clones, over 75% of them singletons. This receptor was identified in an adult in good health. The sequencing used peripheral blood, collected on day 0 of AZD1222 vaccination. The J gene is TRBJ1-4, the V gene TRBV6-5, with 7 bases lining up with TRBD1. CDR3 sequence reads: CASRRDRSNEKLFF. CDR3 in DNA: TGTGCCAGCAGAAGGGACAGAAGTAATGAAAAACTGTTTTTT.